These T cell receptor beta chains were read from a single sample in a study of vaccination effects on CD4 cells after COVID-19. Which antigens these TCRs recognize remains unknown. Sequencing used immunoSEQ multiplex PCR; TCRdb keeps in-frame clones, though not all of them. This sample has around 83,000 clones, with 74% found just once. This sample comprised CD4+ T cells from PBMCs cultured with HCoV-229E spike peptides, obtained before COVID-19 vaccination. The receptor source for this set is a human donor who received a COVID-19 vaccine. CDR3s include the opening cysteine and the closing phenylalanine or tryptophan. Some rows have no size entry. The others give once, few or many, or a class for an expanded clone.

clone size | J gene | V gene | CDR3 protein
- | TRBJ2-2 | TRBV5-1 | CASSLALSNTGELFF
- | TRBJ2-5 | TRBV5-1 | CASKLRPGPQETQYF
- | TRBJ1-5 | TRBV6-5 | CASSAMVDQPQHF
- | TRBJ1-2 | TRBV5-5 | CASSLDRNYGYTF
- | TRBJ1-1 | TRBV2 | CASSVQRQGGTEAFF
- | TRBJ2-1 | TRBV11-3 | CASSPGGLAWDEQFF
- | TRBJ1-5 | TRBV28 | CASTPGHNQPQHF
- | TRBJ1-6 | TRBV12-3/TRBV12-4 | CASTSGRTPLHF
- | TRBJ2-5 | TRBV29-1 | CSVGTSGGTGTQYF
- | TRBJ2-5 | TRBV10-1 | CASSRTVQETQYF
- | TRBJ1-1 | TRBV6-2/TRBV6-3 | CASSYSLDGTGGRTEAFF
- | TRBJ1-1 | TRBV19 | CASSIGMGTNTEAFF
few | TRBJ1-3 | TRBV7-2 | CASSPRTGISGNTIYF
- | TRBJ2-3 | TRBV6-2/TRBV6-3 | CASSYGSGAKPDTQYF
- | TRBJ2-5 | TRBV29-1 | CSVTSGDETQYF
- | TRBJ1-6 | TRBV6-5 | CASSRARPDNSPLHF
- | TRBJ2-2 | TRBV6-5 | CASSPRRQNTGELFF
- | TRBJ1-2 | TRBV29-1 | CSVSGTGSNAYTF